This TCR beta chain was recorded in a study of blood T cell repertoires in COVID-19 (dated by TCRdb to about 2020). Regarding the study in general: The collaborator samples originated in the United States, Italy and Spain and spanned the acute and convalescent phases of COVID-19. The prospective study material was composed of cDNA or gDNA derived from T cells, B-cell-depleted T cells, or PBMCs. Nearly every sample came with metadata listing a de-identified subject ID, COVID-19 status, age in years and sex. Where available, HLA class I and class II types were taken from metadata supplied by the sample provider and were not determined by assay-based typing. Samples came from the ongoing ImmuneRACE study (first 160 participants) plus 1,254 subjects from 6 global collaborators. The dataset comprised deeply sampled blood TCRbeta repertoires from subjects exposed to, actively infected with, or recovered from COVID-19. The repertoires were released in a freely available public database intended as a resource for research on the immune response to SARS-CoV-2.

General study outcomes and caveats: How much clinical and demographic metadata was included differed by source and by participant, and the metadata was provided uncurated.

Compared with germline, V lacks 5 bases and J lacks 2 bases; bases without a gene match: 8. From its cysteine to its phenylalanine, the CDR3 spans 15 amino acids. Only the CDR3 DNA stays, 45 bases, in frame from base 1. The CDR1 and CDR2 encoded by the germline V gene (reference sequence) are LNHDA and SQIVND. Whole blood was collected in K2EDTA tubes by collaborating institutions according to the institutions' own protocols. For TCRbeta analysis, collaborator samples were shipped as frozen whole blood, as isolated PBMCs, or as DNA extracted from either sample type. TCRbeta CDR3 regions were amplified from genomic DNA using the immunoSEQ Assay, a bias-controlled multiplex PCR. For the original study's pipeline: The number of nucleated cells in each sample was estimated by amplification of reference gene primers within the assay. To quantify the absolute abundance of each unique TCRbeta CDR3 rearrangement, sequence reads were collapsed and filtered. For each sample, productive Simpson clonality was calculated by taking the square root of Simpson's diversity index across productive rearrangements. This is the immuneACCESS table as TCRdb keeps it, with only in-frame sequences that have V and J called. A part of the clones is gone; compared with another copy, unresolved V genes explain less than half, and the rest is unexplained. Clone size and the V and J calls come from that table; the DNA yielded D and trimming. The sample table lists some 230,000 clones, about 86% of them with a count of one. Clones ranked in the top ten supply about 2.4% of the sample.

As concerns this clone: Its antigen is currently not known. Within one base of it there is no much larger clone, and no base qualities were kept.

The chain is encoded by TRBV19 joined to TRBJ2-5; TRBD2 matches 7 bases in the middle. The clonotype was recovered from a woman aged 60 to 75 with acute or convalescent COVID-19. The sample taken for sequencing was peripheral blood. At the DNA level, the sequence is TGTGCCAGTAGTCATGGGAGGGGCACACAAGAGACCCAGTACTTC. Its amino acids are CASSHGRGTQETQYF. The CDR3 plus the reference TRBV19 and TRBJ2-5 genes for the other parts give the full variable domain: DGGITQSPKYLFRKEGQNVTLSCEQNLNHDAMYWYRQDPGQGLRLIYYSQIVNDFQKGDIAEGYSVSREKKESFPLTVTSAQKNPTAFYLCASSHGRGTQETQYFGPGTRLLVL.